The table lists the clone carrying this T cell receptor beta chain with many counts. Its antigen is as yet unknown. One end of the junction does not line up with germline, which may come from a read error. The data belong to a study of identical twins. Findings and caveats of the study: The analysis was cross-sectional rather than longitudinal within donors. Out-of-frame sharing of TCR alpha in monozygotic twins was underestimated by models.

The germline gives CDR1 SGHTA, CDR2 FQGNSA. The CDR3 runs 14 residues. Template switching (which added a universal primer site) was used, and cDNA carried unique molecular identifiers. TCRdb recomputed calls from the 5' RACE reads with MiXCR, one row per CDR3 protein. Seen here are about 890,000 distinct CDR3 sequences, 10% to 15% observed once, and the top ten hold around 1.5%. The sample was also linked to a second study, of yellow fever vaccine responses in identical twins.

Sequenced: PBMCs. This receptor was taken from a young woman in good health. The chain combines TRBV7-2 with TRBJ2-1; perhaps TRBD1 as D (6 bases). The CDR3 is CASSVAGASNEQFF. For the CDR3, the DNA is TGTGCCAGCAGCGTAGCAGGGGCATCCAATGAGCAGTTCTTC.